Listed here are 8 T cell receptor beta chains from one sample, sequenced in a study of Graves' ophthalmopathy and Graves' hyperthyroidism. Amplified material comprised TCR beta CDR3 regions derived from RNA transcripts. RT-PCR in the first round used HTBI primers; a second-round multiplex PCR followed. TCRdb reprocessed the multiplex PCR reads with MiXCR, giving one entry per CDR3 protein. The sample shows about 390,000 distinct CDR3 sequences, approximately 18% of them seen only once. Sequenced sample: peripheral blood. These receptors all stem from an adult woman with stable Graves' hyperthyroidism.

This clonotype was picked up many times. The chain recombines TRBV10-1 with TRBJ2-7; tentative D call: TRBD2 (6 bases). Trimming left V 4 bases short and J 3 bases short, with 16 bases between. CDR3 size: 15 residues. CDR1 and CDR2 (germline): WNHNN, SYGVQD (reference sequence). The CDR3 protein is CASSGTTLGNYEQYF. DNA for the CDR3: TGCGCCAGCAGTGGGACTACATTGGGGAACTACGAGCAGTACTTC.

This clonotype was recorded many times. This sequence joins TRBV24-1 and TRBJ2-2; unclear D gene. This CDR3 spans 12 amino acids. Between the trimmed V and J ends, which lost 4 bases and 6 bases, there was a span of 5 bases. The germline gives CDR1 KGHDR, CDR2 SFDVKD. The DNA for the CDR3 is TGTGCCACCAGTGACCCTCCCGGGGAGCTGTTTTTT. It translates to CATSDPPGELFF.

This clonotype was detected many times. The V call is TRBV28, the J call TRBJ1-1; D might be TRBD1 (5 bases). Trimming removed 2 bases at V and 5 bases at J, with 9 bases between. This CDR3 has 13 amino acids. In germline, CDR1 is MDHEN, CDR2 SYDVKM. CDR3 protein: CASSLRAGTEAFF. CDR3 DNA: TGTGCCAGCAGTTTAAGGGCAGGGACTGAAGCTTTCTTT.

This clonotype was recorded only once. The rearrangement joins TRBV18 to TRBJ1-5; 9 nucleotides agree with TRBD1. Germline V gene lookup returns CDR1 KGHSH and CDR2 LQKENI. V lost 3 bases to trimming and J lost 3 bases; unmatched junction nucleotides: 6. This CDR3 region has 16 residues. DNA of the CDR3: TGTGCCAGCTCACCCACCGGGACAGGGAACAATCAGCCCCAGCATTTT. Its translation is CASSPTGTGNNQPQHF. The complete variable domain, with remaining parts taken from reference TRBV18 and TRBJ1-5, reads NAGVMQNPRHLVRRRGQEARLRCSPMKGHSHVYWYRQLPEEGLKFMVYLQKENIIDESGMPKERFSAEFPKEGPSILRIQQVVRGDSAAYFCASSPTGTGNNQPQHFGDGTRLSIL.

This clonotype was detected ten times or more. The rearrangement joins TRBV27 to TRBJ2-5; D remains ambiguous. The CDR3 contains 15 residues. V was cut by 1 base and J by 2 bases, with 11 bases left in between. Germline V gives CDR1 MNHEY, CDR2 SMNVEV (reference sequence). The CDR3 here is CASSLFGEGQETQYF. The CDR3, as DNA: TGTGCCAGCAGTTTATTTGGGGAAGGGCAAGAGACCCAGTACTTC.

Ten or more counts support this clonotype. This chain links TRBV12-3 or TRBV12-4 with TRBJ1-2; D might be TRBD1 (5 bases). This CDR3 has 14 residues. Trimming took off 8 bases at V and 7 bases at J, with 20 bases between the two ends. DNA for the CDR3: TGTGCCAGCTTGGTGGCAGGGAGTTCCCCTGGCTACACCTTC. It specifies CASLVAGSSPGYTF.

This clonotype has at least ten counts. The chain joins TRBV29-1 to TRBJ2-5; D gene uncertain. The CDR3 sequence is 13 residues long. V was shortened by 2 bases and J by 3 bases, with 10 bases between the two germline ends. CDR1 is SQVTM, CDR2 ANQGSEA, per germline. CDR3: CSVEITEKETQYF. CDR3 coding DNA: TGCAGCGTTGAAATTACTGAGAAAGAGACCCAGTACTTC.

By its share, this clonotype is medium-sized. The rearrangement uses TRBV28 and TRBJ2-7; D perhaps matches TRBD2 (6 bases). CDR3 length: 16 residues. The V end was cut by 3 bases, the J end by 4 bases, with 19 bases between. The germline V gene has CDR1 MDHEN and CDR2 SYDVKM. The CDR3 DNA follows: TGTGCCAGCAGTTTTATCCCTTGGACGGGAGCGTACGAGCAGTACTTC. Protein sequence: CASSFIPWTGAYEQYF.